This T cell receptor (beta chain) appears in the sequencing data of a study of early T cells in non-severe SARS-CoV-2 infection. General study results and limits: CD4 and private specificities were missed by VDJdb matching, which favored anti-spike CD8 responses.

The CDR3 is 14 amino acids. Germline CDR1 and CDR2: KGHSH and LQKENI. Trimming removed 6 bases from V and 1 base from J, with 10 bases in between. This clonotype was observed a handful of times. The target antigen is unknown. TCRdb redid the calling of the 5' RACE reads with MiXCR, one entry per CDR3 protein. The sample carries fewer than 100,000 distinct CDR3 sequences, around a tenth recorded once. The specimen sequenced was whole blood. This TCR derives from an adult who was a healthcare worker with PCR-confirmed SARS-CoV-2 infection or an uninfected control (not recorded which). The chain is built from TRBV18 and TRBJ1-5; D is perhaps TRBD1 (5 bases). The CDR3 loop is CASSSGRSNQPQHF. CDR3 in DNA: TGTGCCAGCTCCTCAGGGAGGAGCAATCAGCCCCAGCATTTT.